The T cell receptor (beta chain) under discussion was sequenced for a study of shared clonotypes between healthy human individuals. The CDR3 is 15 residues long. CDR1 is MDHEN and CDR2 is SYDVKM in the germline V gene. J was trimmed by 6 bases and V by 5 bases; bases with no gene match: 7. Cells designated naive CD8 were CD45RO-negative and were positively selected for CCR7, with terminally differentiated effector memory CD45RA+ cells excluded. The data were produced by immunoSEQ multiplex PCR, yet TCRdb's version contains in-frame clones alone and is incomplete. The sample records some 2.1 million clones, about 94% being singletons.

This clonotype was obtained from a young man in good health. Material for sequencing was naive CD8+ T cells sorted from blood. The chain combines TRBV28 with TRBJ1-1, with 12 bases matching TRBD1. The CDR3 DNA sequence: TGTGCCAGCAGTCTAGGGACAGGGGGCGCGGCTGAAGCTTTCTTT. As protein: CASSLGTGGAAEAFF.